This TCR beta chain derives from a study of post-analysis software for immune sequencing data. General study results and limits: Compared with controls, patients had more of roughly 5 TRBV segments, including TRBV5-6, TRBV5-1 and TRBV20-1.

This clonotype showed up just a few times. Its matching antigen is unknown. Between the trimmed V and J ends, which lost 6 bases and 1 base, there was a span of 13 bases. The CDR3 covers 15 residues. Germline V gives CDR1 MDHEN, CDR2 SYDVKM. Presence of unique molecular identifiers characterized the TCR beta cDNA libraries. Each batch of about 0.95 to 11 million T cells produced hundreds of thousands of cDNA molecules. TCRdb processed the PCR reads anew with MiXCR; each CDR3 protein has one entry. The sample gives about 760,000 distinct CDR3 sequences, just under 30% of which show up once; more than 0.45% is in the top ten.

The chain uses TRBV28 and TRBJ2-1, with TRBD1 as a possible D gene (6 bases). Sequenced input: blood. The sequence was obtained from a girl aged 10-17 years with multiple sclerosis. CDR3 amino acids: CASREQGKSYNEQFF. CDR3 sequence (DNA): TGTGCCAGCAGGGAACAGGGAAAGTCCTACAATGAGCAGTTCTTC.